Below are 19 T cell receptor beta chains sequenced from a single sample in a study of cytomegalovirus exposure and HLA in healthy donors. In the PCR, 60 Vbeta and 13 Jbeta primers were used. The data were produced by immunoSEQ multiplex PCR, yet TCRdb's version contains in-frame clones alone and is incomplete. The table shows approximately 300,000 clones, with 84% occurring only once. The sequenced material came from PBMCs. The receptors originated from a woman in her thirties or forties in good health and CMV-seropositive.

V gene TRBV5-6 combines with J gene TRBJ2-7; the D gene is possibly TRBD2 (6 bases). CDR1 SGHDT and CDR2 YYEEEE come from the germline V gene. CDR3 size: 13 residues. Trimming left V 0 bases short and J 3 bases short, with 7 bases between. CDR3 DNA sequence: TGTGCCAGCAGCTTGGTCGGGAGCTACGAGCAGTACTTC. Residues: CASSLVGSYEQYF. The complete variable domain, with remaining parts taken from reference TRBV5-6 and TRBJ2-7, reads DAGVTQSPTHLIKTRGQQVTLRCSPKSGHDTVSWYQQALGQGPQFIFQYYEEEERQRGNFPDRFSGHQFPNYSSELNVNALLLGDSALYLCASSLVGSYEQYFGPGTRLTVT.

The chain uses TRBV5-6 and TRBJ1-2; a possible D gene is TRBD1 (5 bases). Trimming left V 3 bases short and J 4 bases short, with 13 bases between. This CDR3 contains 14 residues. Germline V lookup: CDR1 SGHDT, CDR2 YYEEEE. The CDR3 DNA follows: TGTGCCAGCAGCTCTCCCAGGGTGGGCTATGGCTACACCTTC. Its protein product is CASSSPRVGYGYTF.

The chain joins TRBV10-3 to TRBJ2-1; 9 bases are a match to TRBD2. The CDR3 loop spans 14 amino acids. Trimming removed 2 bases from V and 5 bases from J; junction bases left unmatched: 1. Germline values: CDR1 ENHRY, CDR2 SYGVKD. CDR3 amino acids: CAISEASGNNEQFF. CDR3 DNA sequence: TGTGCCATCAGTGAGGCTAGCGGGAACAATGAGCAGTTCTTC.

The chain is built from TRBV7-2 and TRBJ1-1; no clear D. With 4 bases removed from V and 1 base from J, the gap between germline ends came to 10 bases. This CDR3 region has 14 residues. The germline gives CDR1 SGHTA, CDR2 FQGNSA. CDR3 residues: CASSSYGPNTEAFF. CDR3 DNA: TGTGCCAGCAGCTCCTATGGTCCGAACACTGAAGCTTTCTTT.

The rearrangement joins TRBV5-6 to TRBJ1-2; D remains ambiguous. V lost 6 bases and J lost 4, with 16 bases in between. The CDR3 runs to 14 residues. Per the germline V gene, CDR1 is SGHDT and CDR2 is YYEEEE. The DNA of the CDR3 is TGTGCCAGCAAGCAATACCACGCAGGCTATGGCTACACCTTC. It encodes CASKQYHAGYGYTF.

The chain joins TRBV6-1 to TRBJ1-5; 10 bases match TRBD1. This CDR3 is 15 amino acids long. In germline, CDR1 is MNHNS, CDR2 SASEGT. The J segment lost 6 bases and the V segment lost 6 bases, leaving 8 bases of the junction unmatched. The CDR3 DNA reads TGTGCCAGCAGGGGTGACAGGGGGCGCGGTCAGCCCCAGCATTTT. Its translation is CASRGDRGRGQPQHF.

In the case of this clone: At one end, the junction sequence differs from germline, possibly due to a read error. V usage is TRBV7-7 and J usage is TRBJ2-1; 10 bases match TRBD1. The CDR3 has 14 residues. The germline V gene has CDR1 SSHAT and CDR2 FNYEAQ (reference sequence). Here the CDR3 reads CASSPRTGGDEQFF. The CDR3 coding sequence is TGTGCTAGCAGCCCTCGGACAGGGGGGGATGAGCAGTTCTTC.

The chain has TRBV6-6 and TRBJ2-5, with D tentatively TRBD1 (6 bases). The CDR3 length is 15 residues. Germline CDR1 reads MNHNY; CDR2 reads SVGAGI (reference sequence). V was trimmed by 6 bases and J by 1 base, leaving 15 bases between them. CDR3 protein: CASSPGVGTQETQYF. The DNA for the CDR3 is TGTGCCAGCAGCCCAGGGGTGGGGACCCAAGAGACCCAGTACTTC.

This clone occurred a few times. The rearrangement uses TRBV11-3 and TRBJ2-1; 7 nucleotides agree with TRBD2. Germline V CDR1 and CDR2: SGHNT, YENEEA. The trim removed 5 bases at V and 0 bases at J, leaving 13 bases unmatched. The CDR3 totals 18 residues. The CDR3 sequence is CASSPGPEAGSSYNEQFF. The DNA for the CDR3 is TGTGCCAGCAGCCCCGGGCCCGAAGCGGGAAGCTCCTACAATGAGCAGTTCTTC.

This clone has a handful of counts. The chain is built from TRBV5-1 and TRBJ2-7; TRBD2 aligns across 9 bases. CDR1 SGHRS and CDR2 YFSETQ come from the germline V gene. The trim removed 0 bases at V and 1 base at J, leaving 2 bases unmatched. The CDR3 sequence is 15 residues long. CDR3 loop: CASSLVSGRSYEQYF. DNA of the CDR3: TGCGCCAGCAGCTTGGTTAGCGGGAGATCCTACGAGCAGTACTTC.

This chain connects TRBV28 to TRBJ1-2; the match to TRBD1 covers 10 bases. This CDR3 comprises 14 residues. From germline, CDR1 is MDHEN and CDR2 SYDVKM. V was pared by 6 bases and J by 5 bases, with 6 bases of the junction left unmatched. CDR3 nucleotides: TGTGCCAGCAGCACGGGACAGGGGAGTTATGGCTACACCTTC. Its protein product is CASSTGQGSYGYTF.

This sequence joins TRBV9 and TRBJ1-1; 9 nucleotides align to TRBD1. Unmatched junction bases numbered 12, after V lost 0 bases and J lost 0 bases. CDR1 and CDR2 from the germline V gene are SGDLS and YYNGEE. This CDR3 is built from 19 residues. As DNA, the CDR3 is TGTGCCAGCAGCGTAGGAGTTTCGTGGGACAGGGATCTGAACACTGAAGCTTTCTTT. Translating gives CASSVGVSWDRDLNTEAFF. Together with reference TRBV9 and TRBJ1-1, the CDR3 gives the full variable domain: DSGVTQTPKHLITATGQRVTLRCSPRSGDLSVYWYQQSLDQGLQFLIQYYNGEERAKGNILERFSAQQFPDLHSELNLSSLELGDSALYFCASSVGVSWDRDLNTEAFFGQGTRLTVV.

The chain recombines TRBV19 with TRBJ2-6; no clear D. The CDR3 covers 12 residues. Between the trimmed V and J ends, which lost 10 bases and 1 base, there was a span of 5 bases. In germline, CDR1 is LNHDA, CDR2 SQIVND (reference sequence). The CDR3 spells CATNSGANVLTF. The CDR3 DNA follows: TGTGCCACTAATTCTGGGGCCAACGTCCTGACTTTC.

The gene calls are TRBV7-8 and TRBJ2-5; 7 nucleotides match TRBD2. Germline V gives CDR1 SGHVS, CDR2 FQNEAQ. CDR3 length equals 16 residues. With V trimmed by 3 bases and J by 2 bases, 9 bases remained unmatched. The CDR3 loop is CASSLPSGGKQETQYF. In nucleotides, the CDR3 is TGTGCCAGCAGCTTGCCCTCCGGGGGGAAGCAAGAGACCCAGTACTTC.

This clone has a single count. V and J are TRBV30 and TRBJ1-2, with a weak D call TRBD1 (6 bases). The ends were cut back, 6 bases at V and 7 bases at J, with 9 bases in the middle. The CDR3 totals 10 residues. Germline CDR1 and CDR2: GTSNPN and SVGIG (reference sequence). For the CDR3, the DNA is TGTGCCTGCTCAGGGGTTGGCTACACCTTC. Protein product: CACSGVGYTF.

This clone appeared once. V usage is TRBV4-2 and J usage is TRBJ2-6; the D gene is possibly TRBD2 (5 bases). The CDR3 contains 16 residues. Germline V lookup: CDR1 LGHNA, CDR2 YNFKEQ. V shed 3 bases and J shed 0 bases, with 9 bases lying between them. The CDR3 is CASSQASPSGANVLTF. DNA for the CDR3: TGTGCCAGCAGCCAGGCTAGCCCCTCTGGGGCCAACGTCCTGACTTTC.

This clone was seen a few times. V usage is TRBV23-1 and J usage is TRBJ2-2; D not resolved. TRBV23-1 is treated as an ORF (open reading frame) with a function not yet certain. This CDR3 spans 15 amino acids. V dropped 1 base and J dropped 6 bases, with 12 bases sitting between them. The CDR3, as DNA: TGCGCCAGCAGTCAATGGATAAAAGGAGCCGGGGAGCTGTTTTTT. The encoded protein is CASSQWIKGAGELFF.

This rearrangement joins TRBV21-1 to TRBJ1-5; the table calls TRBD1, which could not be checked here. TRBV21-1 is a pseudogene locus. The CDR3 has 19 residues. CDR3 sequence: CASSKGQGGAGGGNQPQHF. The CDR3 DNA reads TGTGCCAGCAGCAAGGGACAGGGGGGGGCGGGGGGTGGCAATCAGCCCCAGCATTTT.

The chain employs TRBV5-1 and TRBJ1-6, with TRBD1 matching over 8 bases. Trimming removed 4 bases from V and 3 bases from J; junction bases left unmatched: 3. CDR3 length equals 15 residues. Germline CDR1 and CDR2: SGHRS and YFSETQ. The CDR3 reads CASSGGQDYNSPLHF. In DNA form, the CDR3 reads TGCGCCAGCAGCGGGGGACAGGACTATAATTCACCCCTCCACTTT.